What follows are 18 T cell receptor beta chains derived from one specimen sequenced in a study of shared clonotypes between healthy human individuals. Naive CD8 cells, CD45RO-negative and positively selected for CCR7, excluded terminally differentiated effector memory CD45RA+ cells. TCRdb keeps only in-frame clones here, not all; method: immunoSEQ multiplex PCR. This table holds around 700,000 clones, about 90% found once. The sequenced sample was naive CD8+ T cells sorted from blood. Receptors originate from a man aged 25-45 years in good health.

The chain recombines TRBV6-1 with TRBJ2-7; TRBD2 matches 12 bases. Germline V gene lookup returns CDR1 MNHNS and CDR2 SASEGT. With V trimmed by 0 bases and J by 4 bases, 10 bases remained unmatched. CDR3 length: 18 amino acids. CDR3 DNA: TGTGCCAGCAGTGAAGCATCCGTTGGGACTAGCGGGTATTACGAGCAGTACTTC. Translating gives CASSEASVGTSGYYEQYF.

The V and J genes are TRBV6-1 and TRBJ1-1; TRBD1 is a possible D gene (5 bases). V was clipped by 3 bases and J by 0 bases, with 11 bases between them. This CDR3 contains 15 residues. CDR1 is MNHNS and CDR2 is SASEGT in the germline V gene. The CDR3 protein is CASSDLSRVNTEAFF. The CDR3 DNA reads as TGTGCCAGCAGTGACTTGAGCAGGGTGAACACTGAAGCTTTCTTT.

The rearrangement joins TRBV9 to TRBJ2-1, with D hard to call. This CDR3 is 14 amino acids long. The V and J ends lost 4 bases and 4 bases respectively, with 12 bases between them. Per the germline V gene, CDR1 is SGDLS and CDR2 is YYNGEE. This CDR3 reads CASSRREAYNEQFF. CDR3 nucleotides: TGTGCCAGCAGCAGGAGAGAAGCTTACAATGAGCAGTTCTTC.

The gene calls are TRBV2 and TRBJ1-1, with D perhaps matching TRBD1 (6 bases). The CDR3 is 12 amino acids. Germline CDR1 and CDR2: SNHLY and FYNNEI. V was trimmed by 7 bases and J by 7 bases, leaving 13 bases between them. The CDR3 loop reads CASMWGRGEAFF. The CDR3 DNA sequence: TGTGCCAGCATGTGGGGGCGGGGTGAAGCTTTCTTT.

V is TRBV9 and J is TRBJ1-2; D unclear. From germline, CDR1 is SGDLS and CDR2 YYNGEE. Trimming took 3 bases from V and 5 from J, leaving 5 bases between them. This CDR3 is 11 amino acids long. CDR3 in DNA: TGTGCCAGCAGCGGCTTTTATGGCTACACCTTC. This encodes CASSGFYGYTF.

The CDR3 coding sequence is TGCGCCAGCAGCCAAGAGAGAGGGGGCGTTATCTCCTACAATGAGCAGTTCTTC. Translating it yields CASSQERGGVISYNEQFF. J is TRBJ2-1 and V is TRBV4-1; 7 nucleotides match TRBD1. The CDR3 contains 18 residues. V shed 0 bases and J 0 bases; nucleotides not matched to a gene: 8. The germline gives CDR1 MGHRA, CDR2 YSYEKL.

CDR3 protein: CASLGGQSYEQYF. CDR3 nucleotides: TGTGCCAGCCTTGGAGGGCAGAGCTACGAGCAGTACTTC. The V and J genes are TRBV2 and TRBJ2-7, with D possibly TRBD2 on 6 matching bases. This CDR3 region has 13 residues. Trimming pared 8 bases from V and 3 bases from J, leaving 14 bases between. Per germline, CDR1 SNHLY and CDR2 FYNNEI.

The chain has TRBV10-3 and TRBJ2-7; 12 positions match TRBD2. The CDR3 consists of 15 residues. In germline, CDR1 is ENHRY, CDR2 SYGVKD. The J segment lost 7 bases and the V segment lost 2 bases, leaving 6 bases of the junction unmatched. DNA of the CDR3: TGTGCCATCAGTGAGGGGACTAGCGGGTCCTTGGAGCAGTACTTC. Its protein product is CAISEGTSGSLEQYF.

This chain joins TRBV5-5 and TRBJ2-7; D uncertain. Germline V gene data show CDR1 as SGHKS and CDR2 as YYEKEE (reference sequence). Trimming pared 0 bases from V and 1 base from J, leaving 5 bases between. The CDR3 totals 13 residues. The CDR3 coding sequence is TGTGCCAGCAGCTTGGGGCAGTCCTACGAGCAGTACTTC. Translated: CASSLGQSYEQYF.

As to this clone: Other DNA sequences in this specimen translate into the identical CDR3. CDR3 in DNA: TGTGCCAGCAGCTACACTGACTACGAGCAGTACTTC. This codes for CASSYTDYEQYF. The J gene is TRBJ2-7, the V gene TRBV28; D gene uncertain. With 6 bases removed from V and 3 bases from J, the gap between germline ends came to 9 bases. In germline, CDR1 is MDHEN, CDR2 SYDVKM. CDR3 length: 12 amino acids.

The chain employs TRBV4-3 and TRBJ2-7; a possible D gene is TRBD1 (5 bases). Trimming stripped 2 bases from V and 5 bases from J, with 16 bases between. In germline, CDR1 is LGHNA, CDR2 YSLEER. The CDR3 sequence is 15 residues long. For the CDR3, the DNA is TGCGCCAGCAGCCAATTTGGAAGGGGTACGGACGAGCAGTACTTC. Translation: CASSQFGRGTDEQYF.

The chain links TRBV6-6 to TRBJ1-2; possibly TRBD1 for D (5 bases). There are 14 residues in the CDR3. V shed 0 bases and J shed 6 bases, with 11 bases lying between them. Germline-derived CDR1 and CDR2 are MNHNY and SVGAGI (reference sequence). The CDR3 coding sequence is TGTGCCAGCAGTTACTCGAGGGGTATCCATGGCTACACCTTC. Protein: CASSYSRGIHGYTF.

The gene calls are TRBV16 and TRBJ2-5; D is perhaps TRBD2 (6 bases). V gave up 2 bases and J gave up 5 bases, with 12 bases separating them. Germline-derived CDR1 and CDR2 are KGHSY and FQNENV. This CDR3 contains 14 residues. The CDR3 DNA follows: TGTGCCAGCAGCCAACGGAGACTAGGGGAGACCCAGTACTTC. Translating gives CASSQRRLGETQYF.

This clone was picked up one time. The gene calls are TRBV6-5 and TRBJ1-4, with D tentatively TRBD1 (5 bases). The CDR3 covers 15 residues. Germline V lookup: CDR1 MNHEY, CDR2 SVGAGI. V was trimmed by 2 bases and J by 5 bases, leaving 12 bases between them. The CDR3, as DNA: TGTGCCAGCAGTTACCCATGGGACGAAAATGAAAAACTGTTTTTT. This encodes CASSYPWDENEKLFF.

The chain joins TRBV6-5 to TRBJ2-1; 8 bases are shared with TRBD2. V lost 2 bases to trimming and J lost 7 bases; unmatched junction nucleotides: 7. In germline, CDR1 is MNHEY, CDR2 SVGAGI. The CDR3 consists of 15 residues. CDR3: CASSYVSGSGNEQFF. As DNA, the CDR3 is TGTGCCAGCAGTTACGTAAGCGGGAGTGGGAATGAGCAGTTCTTC.

This clone was seen only once. The J gene is TRBJ2-7, the V gene TRBV7-8; D may be TRBD2 (7 bases). The CDR3 consists of 15 residues. V gave up 5 bases and J gave up 6 bases, with 20 bases separating them. Germline V CDR1 and CDR2: SGHVS, FQNEAQ. The CDR3 region is CASSHRGGGYGEQYF. Written as DNA, the CDR3 is TGTGCCAGCAGCCACCGAGGGGGGGGATATGGCGAGCAGTACTTC.

The J gene is TRBJ2-1, the V gene TRBV7-9; TRBD1 is a possible D gene (6 bases). This CDR3 is built from 15 residues. Per the germline V gene, CDR1 is SEHNR and CDR2 is FQNEAQ (reference sequence). Trimming pared 5 bases from V and 5 bases from J, leaving 16 bases between. CDR3 in DNA: TGTGCCAGCAGCCACGACAGGACAGCCCACAATGAGCAGTTCTTC. Protein sequence: CASSHDRTAHNEQFF.

The V gene is TRBV6-1, the J gene TRBJ2-7, with D tentatively TRBD1 or TRBD2 (5 bases each). Per the germline V gene, CDR1 is MNHNS and CDR2 is SASEGT. V was trimmed by 4 bases and J by 0 bases, leaving 13 bases between them. The CDR3 has 15 amino acids. CDR3 nucleotides: TGTGCCAGCAGTGCGGGGACCTTGAGCTCCTACGAGCAGTACTTC. It is translated as CASSAGTLSSYEQYF.